This entry lists 21 T cell receptor beta chains sequenced from one sample in a study of blood T cell repertoires in COVID-19. Assay used: immunoSEQ multiplex PCR; TCRdb lists only in-frame clones, some missing. Of some 260,000 clones in the sample, around 85% were seen once. The sample was peripheral blood. These receptors were taken from a woman between 40 and 55 years old with active or convalescent COVID-19.

CDR3 residues: CASSAGTGRNEQFF. Written as DNA, the CDR3 is TGTGCCAGCAGTGCCGGGACAGGGCGTAATGAGCAGTTCTTC. The J gene is TRBJ2-1, the V gene TRBV27; 9 bases are a match to TRBD1. Losses at the gene ends were 5 bases for V and 7 bases for J; bases not matched to a gene: 6. The CDR3 consists of 14 residues. CDR1 is MNHEY and CDR2 is SMNVEV in the germline V gene (reference sequence).

This chain connects TRBV28 to TRBJ1-5, with 8 bases matching TRBD1. Germline CDR1 is MDHEN and CDR2 is SYDVKM. Trimming took 2 bases from V and 9 from J; bases not matched to a gene: 9. The CDR3 sequence is 15 residues long. The CDR3 sequence is CASSLIAGGKRPQHF. Written as DNA, the CDR3 is TGTGCCAGCAGTTTAATCGCAGGGGGCAAACGGCCCCAGCATTTT.

The CDR3 loop is CAWSGQWVDSPLHF. The DNA for the CDR3 is TGTGCCTGGAGTGGACAATGGGTCGACTCACCCCTCCACTTT. This rearrangement joins TRBV30 to TRBJ1-6; the D is unclear. This CDR3 has 14 residues. Germline CDR1 and CDR2: GTSNPN and SVGIG (reference sequence). V was clipped by 1 base and J by 10 bases, with 14 bases between them.

The DNA of the CDR3 is TGTGCCACCAGTGACCCATATGGCTACACCTTC. This gives the protein CATSDPYGYTF. The chain carries TRBV24-1 and TRBJ1-2; the D is unclear. Germline loops: CDR1 KGHDR, CDR2 SFDVKD. This CDR3 is built from 11 residues. V lost 4 bases to trimming and J lost 5 bases, with 4 bases between them.

This chain links TRBV7-8 with TRBJ1-5; D may be TRBD1 (5 bases). The germline V gene encodes CDR1 SGHVS and CDR2 FQNEAQ. The ends were cut back, 6 bases at V and 0 bases at J, with 12 bases in the middle. The CDR3 spans 15 residues. This CDR3 reads CASSRDLSSNQPQHF. CDR3 coding DNA: TGTGCCAGCAGTCGGGACTTATCTAGCAATCAGCCCCAGCATTTT. The full variable domain, with the rest looked up from reference TRBV7-8 and TRBJ1-5, is GAGVSQSPRYKVAKRGQDVALRCDPISGHVSLFWYQQALGQGPEFLTYFQNEAQLDKSGLPSDRFFAERPEGSVSTLKIQRTQQEDSAVYLCASSRDLSSNQPQHFGDGTRLSIL.

This chain links TRBV9 with TRBJ2-5; 11 bases map to TRBD1. CDR1 and CDR2 from the germline V gene are SGDLS and YYNGEE. V lost 2 bases and J lost 5; bases outside the gene matches: 8. This CDR3 has 16 amino acids. This chain's CDR3 is CASSVSGTGGFETQYF. In DNA, the CDR3 is TGTGCCAGCAGCGTTTCCGGGACAGGGGGATTTGAGACCCAGTACTTC.

V usage is TRBV27 and J usage is TRBJ1-2, with D unresolved. With 3 bases removed from V and 2 bases from J, the gap between germline ends came to 7 bases. Germline CDR1 reads MNHEY; CDR2 reads SMNVEV (reference sequence). CDR3 length: 13 residues. CDR3 amino acids: CASSFSRNYGYTF. CDR3 DNA: TGTGCCAGCAGTTTTAGTAGAAACTATGGCTACACCTTC.

CDR3 loop: CASSIQGLGSPLHF. In nucleotides, the CDR3 is TGTGCCAGTAGTATTCAGGGGCTGGGTTCACCCCTCCACTTT. The J gene is TRBJ1-6, the V gene TRBV19, with D possibly matching TRBD1 (6 bases). CDR3 length equals 14 residues. The V gene lost 3 bases and the J gene lost 9 bases, with 12 bases spanning the gap. Germline loops: CDR1 LNHDA, CDR2 SQIVND (reference sequence).

This chain connects TRBV5-1 to TRBJ1-4; 7 bases are a match to TRBD1. CDR1 SGHRS and CDR2 YFSETQ come from the germline V gene. The CDR3 has 14 amino acids. The trim removed 3 bases at V and 4 bases at J, leaving 3 bases unmatched. The CDR3 DNA is TGCGCCAGCAGCTCGGGACAGCTTAATGAAAAACTGTTTTTT. It is translated as CASSSGQLNEKLFF.

J is TRBJ2-2 and V is TRBV7-3; 10 bases are a match to TRBD2. This CDR3 has 16 residues. CDR1 and CDR2 (germline): SGHTA, FQGTGA. V was pared by 5 bases and J by 4 bases, with 7 bases of the junction left unmatched. The CDR3 DNA sequence: TGTGCCAGCAGCAAAGGGTTAGCGGGGGGCACCGGGGAGCTGTTTTTT. The encoded protein is CASSKGLAGGTGELFF.

This chain connects TRBV19 to TRBJ1-2, with 9 positions matching TRBD1. This CDR3 is built from 18 residues. Germline values: CDR1 LNHDA, CDR2 SQIVND (reference sequence). V was clipped by 3 bases and J by 3 bases; unmatched bases: 14. Here the CDR3 reads CASSMGTGSDSAYYGYTF. The CDR3 DNA sequence: TGTGCCAGTAGTATGGGGACAGGGTCGGATTCTGCTTACTATGGCTACACCTTC.

The chain carries TRBV28 and TRBJ2-1; 10 bases fit TRBD1. Germline-derived CDR1 and CDR2 are MDHEN and SYDVKM. V was pared by 7 bases and J by 9 bases, with 9 bases of the junction left unmatched. The CDR3 contains 14 residues. The CDR3 bases are TGTGCCAGCATCGACAGGGGGCGACGGGGTGAGCAGTTCTTC. Its protein product is CASIDRGRRGEQFF. Supplemented by reference TRBV28 and TRBJ2-1, the full variable domain reads DVKVTQSSRYLVKRTGEKVFLECVQDMDHENMFWYRQDPGLGLRLIYFSYDVKMKEKGDIPEGYSVSREKKERFSLILESASTNQTSMYLCASIDRGRRGEQFFGPGTRLTVL.

This clone was recorded only once. The J gene is TRBJ1-1, the V gene TRBV29-1; 9 nucleotides align to TRBD1. Germline V gene sequence: CDR1 SQVTM, CDR2 ANQGSEA. V was clipped by 6 bases and J by 5 bases; unmatched bases: 13. The CDR3 runs 15 residues. Here the CDR3 DNA reads TGCAGCGTCGCCCCACAGGGGGCAAAAGGAACTGAAGCTTTCTTT. This translates into CSVAPQGAKGTEAFF.

V is TRBV6-5 and J is TRBJ2-7; 9 nucleotides match TRBD2. Germline V gene lookup returns CDR1 MNHEY and CDR2 SVGAGI. The CDR3 loop spans 15 amino acids. With V trimmed by 2 bases and J by 4 bases, 6 bases remained unmatched. The CDR3 DNA follows: TGTGCCAGCAGTTACAGAGCGGGGGGCCGGTACGAGCAGTACTTC. Amino acids: CASSYRAGGRYEQYF.

This chain uses TRBV7-3 with TRBJ1-2; D might be TRBD1 (5 bases). The CDR3 extends over 16 amino acids. Germline V gives CDR1 SGHTA, CDR2 FQGTGA. Between the trimmed V and J ends, which lost 0 bases and 3 bases, there was a span of 14 bases. The CDR3 DNA follows: TGTGCCAGCAGCTTAACGGCTGGCAAGGGGTACTATGGCTACACCTTC. It yields the protein CASSLTAGKGYYGYTF.

The CDR3 nucleotides are TGTGCCAGCAGTTCCCCCAGCTCCTACGAGCAGTACTTC. This encodes CASSSPSSYEQYF. The V gene is TRBV27, the J gene TRBJ2-7; D is undetermined. Germline assignment: CDR1 MNHEY and CDR2 SMNVEV (reference sequence). Trimming removed 4 bases from V and 0 bases from J, with 7 bases in between. The CDR3 has 13 amino acids.

This clone is a singleton in its sample. The V call is TRBV6-5, the J call TRBJ2-3, with 7 bases fitting TRBD1. This CDR3 has 13 amino acids. The V segment lost 10 bases and the J segment 4 bases; nucleotides outside the gene matches: 8. In germline, CDR1 is MNHEY, CDR2 SVGAGI. For the CDR3, the DNA is TGTGCCACCGTACAGGGGTTTGCAGATACGCAGTATTTT. As protein: CATVQGFADTQYF.

CDR3 amino acids: CASSIVGSGGYSSYNEQFF. The CDR3 DNA follows: TGTGCCAGTAGTATAGTGGGTAGCGGGGGTTACAGCTCCTACAATGAGCAGTTCTTC. The J gene is TRBJ2-1, the V gene TRBV19, with 9 bases fitting TRBD2. V shed 1 base, J shed 0 bases, and the junction held 10 bases outside the gene matches. Germline lookup yields CDR1 LNHDA and CDR2 SQIVND (reference sequence). CDR3 length: 19 amino acids.

This clone occurred a few times. Other DNA sequences of this sample code for an identical CDR3. The rearrangement joins TRBV11-2 to TRBJ2-7; D possibly corresponds to TRBD1 (6 bases). V lost 8 bases to trimming and J lost 2 bases, with 16 bases between them. CDR3 length: 14 amino acids. CDR1 is SGHAT and CDR2 is FQNNGV in the germline V gene. CDR3 nucleotide sequence: TGTGCCAGCTCTCTTGGCAGGGGTCCCTACGAGCAGTACTTC. The encoded protein is CASSLGRGPYEQYF.

This rearrangement joins TRBV6-5 to TRBJ2-7; 7 positions agree with TRBD1. This CDR3 is 13 amino acids long. J gave up 5 bases and V 2 bases, and 3 bases lay outside the gene matches. From germline, CDR1 is MNHEY and CDR2 SVGAGI. CDR3 region: CASSYGQANEQYF. The CDR3 region has the DNA TGTGCCAGCAGTTACGGACAGGCTAACGAGCAGTACTTC.

This clone was observed once. The V and J genes are TRBV2 and TRBJ2-5, with TRBD2 identical over 16 bases. CDR1 is SNHLY and CDR2 is FYNNEI in the germline V gene. J gave up 4 bases and V 4 bases, and 18 bases lay outside the gene matches. The CDR3 consists of 21 residues. The CDR3, as DNA: TGTGCCAGCAGTGCCCCAAGACGCGGGACTAGCGGGGGGGCGGCTGGAGAGACCCAGTACTTC. This translates into CASSAPRRGTSGGAAGETQYF.